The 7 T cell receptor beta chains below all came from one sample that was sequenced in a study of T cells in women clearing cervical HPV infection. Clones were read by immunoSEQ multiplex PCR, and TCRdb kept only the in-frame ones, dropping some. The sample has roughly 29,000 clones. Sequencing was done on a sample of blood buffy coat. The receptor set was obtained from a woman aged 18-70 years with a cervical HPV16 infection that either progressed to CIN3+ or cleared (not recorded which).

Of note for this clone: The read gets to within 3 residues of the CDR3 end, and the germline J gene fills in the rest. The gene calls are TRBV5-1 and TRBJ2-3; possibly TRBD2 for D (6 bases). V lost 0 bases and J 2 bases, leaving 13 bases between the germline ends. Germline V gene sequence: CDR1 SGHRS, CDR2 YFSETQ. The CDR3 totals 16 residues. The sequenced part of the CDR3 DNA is TGCGCCAGCAGCTTGGGGTCTAGCGTTGACACAGATACG. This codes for CASSLGSSVDTDT. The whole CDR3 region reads CASSLGSSVDTDTQYF.

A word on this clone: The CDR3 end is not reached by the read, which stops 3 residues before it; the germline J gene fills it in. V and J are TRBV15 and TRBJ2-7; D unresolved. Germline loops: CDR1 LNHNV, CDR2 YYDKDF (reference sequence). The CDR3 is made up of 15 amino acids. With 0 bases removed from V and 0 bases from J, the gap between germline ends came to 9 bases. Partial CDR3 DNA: TGTGCCACCAGCAGAGATCGCAGTTACTCCTACGAG. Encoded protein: CATSRDRSYSYE. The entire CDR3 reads CATSRDRSYSYEQYF.

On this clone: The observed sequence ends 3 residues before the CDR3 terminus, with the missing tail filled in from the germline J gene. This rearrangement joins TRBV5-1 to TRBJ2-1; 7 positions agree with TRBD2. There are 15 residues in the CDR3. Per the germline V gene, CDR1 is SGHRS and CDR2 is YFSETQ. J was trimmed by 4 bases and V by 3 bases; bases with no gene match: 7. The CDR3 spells CASSWERREYNEQFF. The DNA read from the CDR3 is TGCGCCAGCAGCTGGGAGCGGCGGGAGTACAATGAG.

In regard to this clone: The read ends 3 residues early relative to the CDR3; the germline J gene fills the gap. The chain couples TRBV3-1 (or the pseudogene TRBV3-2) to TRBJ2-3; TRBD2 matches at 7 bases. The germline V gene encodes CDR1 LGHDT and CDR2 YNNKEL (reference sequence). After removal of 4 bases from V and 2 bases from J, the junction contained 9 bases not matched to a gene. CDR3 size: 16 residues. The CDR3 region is CASSRVLAQATDTQYF. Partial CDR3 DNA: TGTGCCAGCAGCCGCGTACTAGCGCAAGCCACAGATACG.

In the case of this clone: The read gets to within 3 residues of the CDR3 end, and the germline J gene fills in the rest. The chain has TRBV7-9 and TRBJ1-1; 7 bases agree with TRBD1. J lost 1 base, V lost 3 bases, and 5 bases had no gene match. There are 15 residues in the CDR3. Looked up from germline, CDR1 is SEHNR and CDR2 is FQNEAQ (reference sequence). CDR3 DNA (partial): TGTGCCAGCAGCTTGGGAGGACAGGCGAACACTGAA. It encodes CASSLGGQANTE. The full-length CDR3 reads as CASSLGGQANTEAFF.

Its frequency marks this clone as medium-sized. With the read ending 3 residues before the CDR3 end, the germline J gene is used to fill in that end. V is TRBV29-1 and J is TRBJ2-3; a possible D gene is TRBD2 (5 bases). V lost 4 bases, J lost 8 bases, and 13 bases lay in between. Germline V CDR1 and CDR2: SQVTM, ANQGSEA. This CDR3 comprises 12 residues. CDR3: CSVASPRGTQYF. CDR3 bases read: TGCAGCGTTGCTAGCCCCAGAGGTACG.

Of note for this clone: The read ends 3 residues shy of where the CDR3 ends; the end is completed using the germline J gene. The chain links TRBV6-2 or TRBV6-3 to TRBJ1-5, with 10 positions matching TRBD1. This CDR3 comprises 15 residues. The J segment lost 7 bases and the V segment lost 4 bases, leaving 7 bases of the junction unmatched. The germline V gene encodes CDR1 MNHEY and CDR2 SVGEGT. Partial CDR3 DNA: TGTGCCAGCAGTTCCGGCGGGACAGGGGTGCAGCCC. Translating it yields CASSSGGTGVQP. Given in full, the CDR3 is CASSSGGTGVQPQHF.